Listed below are T cell receptor beta chains from one sample, sequenced in a study of blood T cell repertoires in COVID-19. Sequencing was performed with immunoSEQ multiplex PCR; in TCRdb, only in-frame clones are kept and a portion is missing. Here the sample spans about 410,000 clones, roughly 90% being singletons. The sequenced sample was peripheral blood. Receptors were obtained from a woman aged 25-40 years with active or convalescent COVID-19. Each CDR3 is given with its conserved first and last residue. The order of the fields is V gene, D gene, J gene, CDR3 length, clone size, CDR3 protein, CDR3 DNA. A D gene is named only where the DNA matches it firmly. Size values are once, few and many counts, or a class for expanded clones, and some rows have none.

TRBV27,TRBD2,TRBJ2-5,16,NA,CASSSLAGGTQETQYF,TGTGCCAGCAGTTCCCTAGCGGGGGGAACACAAGAGACCCAGTACTTC
TRBV3-1/TRBV3-2,NA,TRBJ1-3,13,NA,CASSHLSGNTIYF,TGTGCCAGCAGCCACCTCTCTGGAAACACCATATATTTT
TRBV3-1/TRBV3-2,TRBD1,TRBJ1-2,15,NA,CASRHRAGGNYGYTF,TGTGCCAGCAGGCATAGGGCAGGGGGAAACTATGGCTACACCTTC
TRBV6-4,NA,TRBJ1-2,12,NA,CASRGGAYGYTF,TGTGCCAGCCGGGGAGGGGCCTATGGCTACACCTTC
TRBV15,TRBD1,TRBJ1-4,16,NA,CATSRPPTGLNEKLFF,TGTGCCACCAGCAGACCCCCGACAGGGCTTAATGAAAAACTGTTTTTT
TRBV18,NA,TRBJ1-2,13,NA,CASSQTGTYGYTF,TGTGCCAGCTCGCAAACAGGGACCTATGGCTACACCTTC
TRBV29-1,NA,TRBJ2-7,11,NA,CSVRGSYEQYF,TGCAGCGTTAGGGGGTCCTACGAGCAGTACTTC
TRBV6-5,TRBD1,TRBJ1-4,15,NA,CASSDRDRENEKLFF,TGTGCCAGCAGCGACCGGGACAGGGAGAATGAAAAACTGTTTTTT
TRBV27,TRBD1,TRBJ1-6,18,NA,CASSLVGPGQGYNSPLHF,TGTGCCAGCAGTTTAGTGGGTCCGGGACAGGGGTATAATTCACCCCTCCACTTT
TRBV28,TRBD1,TRBJ1-4,17,NA,CASSLVGQGKKGEKLFF,TGTGCCAGCAGTTTAGTGGGACAGGGTAAAAAGGGTGAAAAACTGTTTTTT
TRBV19,TRBD2,TRBJ2-7,11,NA,CASIGAGGLLF,TGTGCCAGTATAGGAGCGGGGGGCCTCCTCTTC
TRBV5-1,TRBD1,TRBJ1-2,14,NA,CASSLRQGRDGYTF,TGCGCCAGCAGCTTGAGACAGGGAAGGGATGGCTACACCTTC
TRBV14,TRBD1,TRBJ2-2,16,NA,CASSRLGTGLAGELFF,TGTGCCAGCAGCCGACTAGGGACAGGTCTAGCGGGGGAGCTGTTTTTT
TRBV14,TRBD1,TRBJ1-3,16,once,CASSPRTGWRGNTIYF,TGTGCCAGCAGCCCGAGGACAGGGTGGAGAGGAAACACCATATATTTT
TRBV5-6,NA,TRBJ1-4,16,NA,CASSLEGRGRREKLFF,TGTGCCAGCAGCTTGGAAGGTCGAGGGCGTCGCGAAAAACTGTTTTTT
TRBV7-2,NA,TRBJ1-1,15,NA,CASSSNSFMNTEAFF,TGTGCCAGCAGCTCTAACAGCTTCATGAACACTGAAGCTTTCTTT
TRBV5-4,TRBD1,TRBJ1-4,18,NA,CASSSLHAPGQANEKLFF,TGTGCCAGCAGCTCCTTACACGCACCGGGACAGGCTAATGAAAAACTGTTTTTT
TRBV2,NA,TRBJ1-2,13,NA,CASSERQRYGYTF,TGTGCCAGCAGTGAAAGACAGCGCTATGGCTACACCTTC
TRBV5-1,NA,TRBJ2-3,14,NA,CASSPGQSTDTQYF,TGCGCCAGCAGCCCCGGACAGAGCACAGATACGCAGTATTTT
TRBV5-1,NA,TRBJ1-1,14,NA,CASSLIEANTEAFF,TGCGCCAGCAGCTTGATAGAAGCTAACACTGAAGCTTTCTTT
TRBV3-1/TRBV3-2,TRBD1,TRBJ1-6,17,NA,CASSSGTVLALNSPLHF,TGTGCCAGCAGCTCGGGGACAGTTCTTGCCCTCAATTCACCCCTCCACTTT
TRBV6-1,NA,TRBJ1-2,14,NA,CASSEEVRGYGYTF,TGTGCCAGCAGTGAAGAGGTCAGGGGCTATGGCTACACCTTC
TRBV12-3/TRBV12-4,NA,TRBJ1-1,13,NA,CASRVADNTEAFF,TGTGCCAGCAGGGTCGCGGATAACACTGAAGCTTTCTTT
TRBV4-1,NA,TRBJ1-2,18,NA,CASSQERQGRIPNYGYTF,TGCGCCAGCAGCCAAGAAAGGCAGGGGCGAATTCCTAACTATGGCTACACCTTC
TRBV18,NA,TRBJ1-4,14,NA,CASSPSGFNEKLFF,TGTGCCAGCTCACCTTCAGGATTTAATGAAAAACTGTTTTTT
TRBV3-1/TRBV3-2,TRBD1,TRBJ1-2,15,few,CASSLGQGGFYGYTF,TGTGCCAGCAGCCTCGGACAGGGTGGGTTCTATGGCTACACCTTC
TRBV6-2/TRBV6-3,NA,TRBJ1-1,14,NA,CASSRPQGHTEAFF,TGTGCCAGCAGTCGACCTCAGGGGCACACTGAAGCTTTCTTT
TRBV6-5,NA,TRBJ1-3,15,NA,CASNLDSGSGNTIYF,TGTGCCAGCAACCTGGACAGTGGCTCTGGAAACACCATATATTTT
TRBV6-5,NA,TRBJ2-5,15,NA,CASIAGGASRETQYF,TGTGCCAGCATAGCTGGGGGCGCGTCGAGAGAGACCCAGTACTTC
TRBV7-8,TRBD2,TRBJ2-1,16,NA,CASSGGTSGSGNEQFF,TGTGCCAGCAGCGGAGGGACTAGCGGGAGCGGTAATGAGCAGTTCTTC
TRBV29-1,TRBD1,TRBJ1-1,13,NA,CSVEEGAYTEAFF,TGCAGCGTTGAGGAGGGGGCGTATACTGAAGCTTTCTTT